This TCR beta chain comes out of a study of monozygotic twins with inflammatory bowel disease. Researchers ran eight separate cDNA reactions for each sample. Reanalyzing the 5' RACE reads, TCRdb keeps one entry per CDR3 protein, without DNA. The sample includes some 450,000 distinct CDR3 sequences. There are 16 residues in the CDR3. The V gene's germline CDR1 is SEHNR and CDR2 FQNEAQ (reference sequence). V usage is TRBV7-9 and J usage is TRBJ2-1. This TCR was recovered from a human donor with ulcerative colitis or Crohn's disease, or a healthy co-twin of an affected twin (not recorded which). Sequencing input: blood. CDR3 amino acids: CASSPDRGRTYNEQFF.